A single T cell receptor (beta chain) is shown here with its context. The antigen remains undetermined. The PCR made use of 60 Vbeta and 13 Jbeta primers. Assay: immunoSEQ multiplex PCR; the TCRdb copy retains only in-frame clones and omits some. This table holds 210,000 or so clones, roughly 85% found once. V was shortened by 6 bases and J by 2 bases, with 23 bases between the two germline ends. Germline-derived CDR1 and CDR2 are MDHEN and SYDVKM. This CDR3 spans 17 amino acids. The data stem from a study of cytomegalovirus exposure and HLA in healthy donors. The study's findings and limits: A missense variant in DCLRE1C was later tied to TCR beta V- and J-gene trimming.

This TCR derives from a man younger than 35 in good health and CMV-seronegative. The sequenced sample consisted of PBMCs. This chain uses TRBV28 with TRBJ2-7; D call uncertain. The CDR3 region has the DNA TGTGCCAGCAGCCCCGGAAGTTCCCGGAGTAGGACCTACGAGCAGTACTTC. It encodes CASSPGSSRSRTYEQYF.